These 25 T cell receptor beta chains came from one sample sequenced in a study of blood T cells in healthy people across ages (dated by TCRdb to between 2014 and 2017). The library was made by 5' RACE. The listed sequencing device is Illumina HiSeq 2500. A second PCR of roughly 6 to 12 cycles was performed with a sample-barcoded 5' primer and a J-beta primer mix. The raw public data were reprocessed by TCRdb itself: fastp quality trimming at Q25, MiXCR clonotype calling, in-frame beta chains only. Rows are combined by CDR3 protein, so each entry shows the most common genes and DNA. The sample has under 800,000 distinct CDR3 sequences on record, 20% to 25% of them singletons. The ten largest clones capture 3.5% to 4% of the sample. Material: blood. The receptors originated from a man in his sixties or seventies in good health.

This chain joins TRBV3-1 and TRBJ2-7; D call uncertain. The CDR3 is made up of 12 amino acids. V lost 4 bases and J lost 6, with 10 bases in between. CDR1 is LGHDT, CDR2 YNNKEL, per germline (reference sequence). The CDR3 DNA sequence: TGTGCCAGCAGCCGCACCACCTGCGAGCAGTACTTC. This codes for CASSRTTCEQYF.

This chain joins TRBV3-1 and TRBJ2-7; 11 bases are a match to TRBD2. CDR1 and CDR2 from the germline V gene are LGHDT and YNNKEL (reference sequence). V trimming: 0 bases; J trimming: 4 bases; junction bases outside the gene matches: 5. The CDR3 consists of 16 residues. This CDR3 is CASSQDSASGRYEQYF. CDR3 nucleotides: TGTGCCAGCAGCCAAGATTCGGCTAGCGGGAGGTACGAGCAGTACTTC.

Details on this clonotype: A much more abundant neighbour one base away suggests this may be a read error. The V gene is TRBV12-3 or TRBV12-4, the J gene TRBJ2-7; 7 nucleotides align to TRBD2. With the DNA end fitting TRBJ2-5 better, the J assignment may be wrong. The CDR3 is 16 amino acids. The CDR3 is CASSAYSGTNQETQYF. The CDR3 DNA reads TGTGCCAGCAGTGCGTACTCCGGGACTAATCAAGAGACCCAGTACTTC.

The chain couples TRBV18 to TRBJ2-7, with D perhaps matching TRBD2 (6 bases). Trimming shortened V by 1 base and J by 6 bases, and 13 bases separated the two germline ends. Germline assignment: CDR1 KGHSH and CDR2 LQKENI. CDR3 length: 14 residues. The CDR3 bases are TGTGCCAGCTCACCACTCTTGGAGGAGGGCGAGCAGTACTTC. Protein sequence: CASSPLLEEGEQYF.

The gene calls are TRBV4-1 and TRBJ2-3, with D unclear. The J call may be mistaken, given a closer DNA end match to TRBJ1-5. CDR3 length equals 16 residues. The germline CDR1 and CDR2 sequences are MGHRA and YSYEKL. Here the CDR3 DNA reads TGCGCCAGCAGCCAAGTCTGGGAGGGAGGCACAGATACGCAGCATTTT. Its protein is CASSQVWEGGTDTQHF.

The sample holds many counts of this clonotype. This rearrangement joins TRBV6-1 to TRBJ1-5; D remains unclear. Germline V gene data show CDR1 as MNHNS and CDR2 as SASEGT. The CDR3 runs to 13 residues. Trimming took 6 bases from V and 3 from J, leaving 9 bases between them. CDR3 protein: CASRSTNNQPQHF. CDR3 in DNA: TGTGCCAGCAGGTCGACAAACAATCAGCCCCAGCATTTT.

This clonotype was counted only a few times. The chain joins TRBV27 to TRBJ2-4; D is ambiguous. This CDR3 has 14 residues. V was trimmed by 7 bases and J by 0 bases, leaving 10 bases between them. Germline assignment: CDR1 MNHEY and CDR2 SMNVEV (reference sequence). The CDR3 region has the DNA TGTGCCAGCAATTTGTCAGTAGCCAAAAACATTCAGTACTTC. Translating gives CASNLSVAKNIQYF.

About this clonotype itself: One junction end does not reproduce the germline sequence, and a read error may be involved. This chain uses TRBV4-3 with TRBJ2-3; D ambiguous. Germline loops: CDR1 LGHNA, CDR2 YSLEER. The CDR3 has 16 amino acids. This chain's CDR3 is CASSQDASSVTDTQYF. In DNA form, the CDR3 reads TGCGCCAGCAGCCAAGATGCCAGCTCGGTCACAGATACACAGTATTTT.

CDR3 nucleotide sequence: TGTGCCAGCAGTTTATACCCAGGGTCTCGGTACGAGCAGTACTTC. The encoded protein is CASSLYPGSRYEQYF. The chain links TRBV27 to TRBJ2-7, with D tentatively TRBD1 (5 bases). Germline lookup yields CDR1 MNHEY and CDR2 SMNVEV (reference sequence). Trimming left V 1 base short and J 4 bases short, with 14 bases between. The length of the CDR3 is 15 residues.

This clonotype came up many times. The J gene is TRBJ2-2, the V gene TRBV7-9; a possible D gene is TRBD1 (5 bases). The CDR3 length is 14 residues. The V gene lost 1 base and the J gene lost 7 bases, with 10 bases spanning the gap. The V gene's germline CDR1 is SEHNR and CDR2 FQNEAQ (reference sequence). The CDR3 nucleotides are TGTGCCAGCAGCTTAGTGCAGGGCTTCGGGGAGCTGTTTTTT. Translated: CASSLVQGFGELFF.

The rearrangement uses TRBV28 and TRBJ1-1, with a possible D match to TRBD1 (5 bases). The V end was cut by 1 base, the J end by 2 bases, with 26 bases between. From germline, CDR1 is MDHEN and CDR2 SYDVKM. The CDR3 is 20 residues long. CDR3 in DNA: TGTGCCAGCAGTTTATTCCTTGGGGACGGAGCTTTTTCCCCAAACACTGAAGCTTTCTTT. Residues: CASSLFLGDGAFSPNTEAFF.

The chain has TRBV6-5 and TRBJ1-1; the D gene is possibly TRBD1 (5 bases). This CDR3 is built from 15 residues. Per germline, CDR1 MNHEY and CDR2 SVGAGI. Trimming took 2 bases from V and 0 from J, leaving 10 bases between them. The CDR3 region has the DNA TGTGCCAGCAGTTACAGAGCAGGGTTGAACACTGAAGCTTTCTTT. The encoded protein is CASSYRAGLNTEAFF.

The gene calls are TRBV6-1 and TRBJ2-4; a possible D gene is TRBD2 (5 bases). Germline values: CDR1 MNHNS, CDR2 SASEGT. This CDR3 is built from 13 residues. Trimming stripped 7 bases from V and 7 bases from J, with 14 bases between. CDR3 in DNA: TGTGCCAGCACGGCGGGTGGTAAGAACATTCAGTACTTC. Amino acid sequence: CASTAGGKNIQYF.

This clonotype appeared a few times. J is TRBJ1-1 and V is TRBV9, with unresolved D. This CDR3 has 14 residues. Trimming took off 0 bases at V and 1 base at J, with 7 bases between the two ends. CDR1 SGDLS and CDR2 YYNGEE come from the germline V gene. DNA for the CDR3: TGTGCCAGCAGCGTAGTCTCAGCGAACACTGAAGCTTTCTTT. This sequence encodes CASSVVSANTEAFF.

V and J are TRBV9 and TRBJ2-5; 11 positions agree with TRBD2. The J call is doubtful: the DNA matches TRBJ2-7 better. There are 15 residues in the CDR3. The V gene's germline CDR1 is SGDLS and CDR2 YYNGEE. The CDR3: CASSWGLAENYEQYF. The DNA of the CDR3 is TGTGCCAGCAGCTGGGGACTAGCGGAGAACTACGAGCAGTACTTC.

The genes are TRBV7-9 and TRBJ2-5, with D perhaps matching TRBD1 (5 bases). Germline V lookup: CDR1 SEHNR, CDR2 FQNEAQ (reference sequence). The CDR3 sequence is 12 residues long. V shed 1 base and J shed 11 bases, with 11 bases lying between them. For the CDR3, the DNA is TGTGCCAGCAGCTTAGAGACAGTAGAGCAGTACTTC. This gives the protein CASSLETVEQYF.

The rearrangement links TRBV20-1 to TRBJ2-4; no definite D call. Germline V CDR1 and CDR2: DFQATT, SNEGSKA (reference sequence). The CDR3 totals 16 residues. Between the trimmed V and J ends, which lost 0 bases and 4 bases, there was a span of 16 bases. The CDR3 protein is CSARDLDILGKNIQYF. CDR3 nucleotides: TGCAGTGCTAGAGATCTCGACATCCTTGGAAAAAACATTCAGTACTTC.

The chain joins TRBV28 to TRBJ2-7; no definite D call. CDR3 length: 13 amino acids. The ends were cut back, 6 bases at V and 6 bases at J, with 15 bases in the middle. Germline V gives CDR1 MDHEN, CDR2 SYDVKM. In nucleotides, the CDR3 is TGTGCCAGCAGATATGGATGGGGTGGCGAGCAGTACTTC. It encodes CASRYGWGGEQYF.

This clonotype showed up just a few times. This could be a read error, since a much larger clone is one nucleotide away. J is TRBJ2-2 and V is TRBV7-9; D unresolved. This CDR3 is 13 amino acids long. The ends were cut back, 6 bases at V and 7 bases at J, with 12 bases in the middle. CDR1 is SEHNR, CDR2 FQNEAQ, per germline (reference sequence). The CDR3 nucleotides read TGTGCCAGCAGAGATTATAGTGTCGGGGAGCTGTTTTTT. As protein: CASRDYSVGELFF.

The sample holds many counts of this clonotype. Compared with germline, one end of the junction differs, possibly owing to a read error. This chain connects TRBV5-1 to TRBJ2-6; tentatively, D is TRBD1 (6 bases). Germline V lookup: CDR1 SGHRS, CDR2 YFSETQ. This CDR3 has 15 amino acids. The CDR3 DNA is TGTGCCAGCAGTTTAGGGGGCTCTGGGGCCAACGTCCTGACTTTC. Translated, it gives CASSLGGSGANVLTF. The variable domain in full, with the rest retrieved from reference TRBV5-1 and TRBJ2-6, is KAGVTQTPRYLIKTRGQQVTLSCSPISGHRSVSWYQQTPGQGLQFLFEYFSETQRNKGNFPGRFSGRQFSNSRSEMNVSTLELGDSALYLCASSLGGSGANVLTFGAGSRLTVL.

This clonotype was seen more than once but under ten times. The genes are TRBV11-1 and TRBJ2-5; 8 bases line up with TRBD2. The DNA end is a closer match to TRBJ2-1, so the J assignment may be wrong. Looked up from germline, CDR1 is SGHAT and CDR2 is FQDESV (reference sequence). There are 14 residues in the CDR3. CDR3 in DNA: TGTGCCAGCAGCTTTCGCGGGAGGTTTAGTGAGCAGTTCTTC. Translated, it gives CASSFRGRFSEQFF.

The chain recombines TRBV20-1 with TRBJ1-5; TRBD1 might be the D (5 bases). Germline V gene lookup returns CDR1 DFQATT and CDR2 SNEGSKA (reference sequence). This CDR3 is built from 14 residues. The germline V and J ends were trimmed by 6 bases and 0 bases, with 12 bases remaining between them. In nucleotides, the CDR3 is TGCAGTGCGCAGAGGGGTTATAGCAATCAGCCCCAGCATTTT. This sequence encodes CSAQRGYSNQPQHF.

This chain joins TRBV20-1 and TRBJ1-3; D is unresolved. Trimming left V 6 bases short and J 0 bases short, with 12 bases between. Per germline, CDR1 DFQATT and CDR2 SNEGSKA (reference sequence). There are 14 residues in the CDR3. CDR3 amino acids: CSATTDASGNTIYF. In DNA, the CDR3 is TGCAGTGCGACAACCGACGCCTCTGGAAACACCATATATTTT.

This clonotype was seen more than once but under ten times. The V call is TRBV3-1, the J call TRBJ2-2; 11 bases match TRBD1. V lost 4 bases, J lost 5 bases, and 6 bases stayed unmatched. The CDR3 has 16 residues. CDR1 LGHDT and CDR2 YNNKEL come from the germline V gene (reference sequence). The CDR3 region is CASSPGQGAGTGELFF. The CDR3 nucleotides read TGTGCCAGCAGCCCTGGACAGGGGGCGGGTACCGGGGAGCTGTTTTTT.

This clonotype was picked up a small number of times. A read error may account for a junction end that differs from germline. The chain couples TRBV6-5 to TRBJ2-1; 8 nucleotides match TRBD2. The CDR3 is made up of 11 amino acids. Germline V gene lookup returns CDR1 MNHEY and CDR2 SVGAGI. The CDR3 nucleotides read TGTGCCAGCAGAGGAGCGGGAGTAGGAGTCTTC. It encodes CASRGAGVGVF.